The clone carrying this T cell receptor (beta chain) was counted many times. Its antigen is undetermined. The data are from a study of identical twins. General observations from the study: Cord blood's abundant beta clonotypes had fewer insertions, unlike memory repertoires.

Via MiXCR, TCRdb re-called the 5' RACE reads, giving one row per CDR3 protein. The sample includes about 260,000 distinct CDR3 sequences, about 7.3% seen only once; the top ten take roughly 3.7%. The ends were cut back, 2 bases at V and 0 bases at J, with 9 bases in the middle. CDR3 length equals 15 residues. CDR1 is SGHNT, CDR2 YYREEE, per germline (reference sequence). This same sample was also taken into another study, of yellow fever vaccine responses in identical twins.

This sequence was found in a young woman in good health. Sample: memory (CD45RO+) T cells sorted from blood. The chain uses TRBV5-4 and TRBJ2-1; a possible D gene is TRBD2 (5 bases). The CDR3 DNA follows: TGTGCCAGCAGCTTAGGAGGTAGCTCCTACAATGAGCAGTTCTTC. Residues: CASSLGGSSYNEQFF.